The source of this T cell receptor (beta chain) is a study of T cells in tuberculosis. Study background: The T cells targeted glucose monomycolate, a mycobacterial lipid, via CD1B. Study-level findings and limits: Low-affinity CD1B-GMM tetramer-binding T cells may have been missed.

CDR1 LNHNV and CDR2 YYDKDF come from the germline V gene (reference sequence). CDR3 length: 17 residues. V was shortened by 0 bases and J by 1 base, with 14 bases between the two germline ends. TCR-alpha and TCR-beta chains were sequenced unpaired. Libraries were prepared by immunoSEQ multiplex PCR; TCRdb keeps only in-frame clonotypes and omits some of them. The repertoire holds some 60,000 clones, with about four fifths as singletons. Cells were sorted from thawed PBMC rested overnight and stained with GMM-loaded CD1B tetramer, viability dye and anti-CD3. C32 glucose monomycolate from Rhodococcus equi was loaded onto the CD1B tetramers. Each donor contributed 80,000 to 100,000 sorted tetramer-negative cells.

Sequenced: CD1b-GMM tetramer-negative cells sorted from PBMCs. The sequence derives from an adult woman with latent tuberculosis. The chain uses TRBV15 and TRBJ2-3; maybe TRBD1 (6 bases). As DNA, the CDR3 is TGTGCCACCAGCAGAGATCGGTCAGGGGCCCGCACAGATACGCAGTATTTT. Translating it yields CATSRDRSGARTDTQYF.